The 29 T cell receptor beta chains reported below all come from one sample, sequenced in a study of human T cells and chemical hapten exposure. TCRdb ran MiXCR on the RACE reads and lists one entry per CDR3 protein. There are some 90,000 distinct CDR3 sequences in the sample; 8.5% occur only once, and 2.6% lies in the top ten. Regarding time point: pre-sensitization, week 0. As to treatment: therapeutic diphenylcyclopropenone sensitization with weekly scalp DPC. The specimen comprised whole blood, sampled in connection with sensitization to the hapten diphenylcyclopropenone (DPC). All receptors derive from a man in his forties with alopecia areata. Some clones in this sample may be carry-over from other donors' samples.

The V call is TRBV20-1, the J call TRBJ2-7; 8 nucleotides agree with TRBD1. The CDR3 runs to 15 residues. After removal of 1 base from V and 0 bases from J, the junction contained 5 bases not matched to a gene. Germline CDR1 and CDR2: DFQATT and SNEGSKA (reference sequence). The CDR3: CSARGAGQGSYEQYF. The CDR3 nucleotides read TGCAGTGCTAGAGGCGCTGGACAGGGCTCCTACGAGCAGTACTTC.

This rearrangement joins TRBV27 to TRBJ2-1; D assignment may be TRBD1 or TRBD2 (5 bases each). Germline V lookup: CDR1 MNHEY, CDR2 SMNVEV (reference sequence). This CDR3 has 16 residues. The V end was cut by 6 bases, the J end by 3 bases, with 18 bases between. CDR3 bases: TGTGCCAGCAGCTGGGACGGGCGGTCCTTCTACAATGAGCAGTTCTTC. It specifies CASSWDGRSFYNEQFF.

Ten or more counts support this clonotype. The rearrangement uses TRBV2 and TRBJ1-2, with D maybe TRBD1 (6 bases). From germline, CDR1 is SNHLY and CDR2 FYNNEI. This CDR3 is built from 14 residues. Trimming cost V 4 bases and J 1 base, with 10 bases left between them. Here the CDR3 DNA reads TGTGCCAGCAGTGGGACAGCCAATAACTATGGCTACACCTTC. Encoded protein: CASSGTANNYGYTF.

This clonotype was counted a few times. CDR3 amino acids: CASTSFLGGEESTDTQYF. CDR3 coding DNA: TGTGCCAGCACCTCATTCCTGGGGGGGGAGGAGAGCACAGATACGCAGTATTTT. The V gene is TRBV12-3 or TRBV12-4, the J gene TRBJ2-3; 7 nucleotides match TRBD2. CDR3 length: 18 residues. With V trimmed by 7 bases and J by 0 bases, 16 bases remained unmatched.

The chain has TRBV19 and TRBJ2-2; 13 nucleotides agree with TRBD2. This CDR3 spans 14 amino acids. The germline gives CDR1 LNHDA, CDR2 SQIVND (reference sequence). After removal of 6 bases from V and 8 bases from J, the junction contained 3 bases not matched to a gene. The CDR3 loop is CASSGLAGVGELFF. CDR3 nucleotide sequence: TGTGCCAGTAGCGGACTAGCGGGAGTGGGGGAGCTGTTTTTT.

This clonotype was seen at least ten times. The chain has TRBV14 and TRBJ2-1; no reliable D call. Trimming shortened V by 4 bases and J by 5 bases, and 12 bases separated the two germline ends. CDR3 length: 14 amino acids. Germline-derived CDR1 and CDR2 are SGHDN and FVKESK. The CDR3 region has the DNA TGTGCCAGCAGCCCGCGATCTGGAGACAATGAGCAGTTCTTC. The encoded protein is CASSPRSGDNEQFF.

Points on this clonotype: This may come from a read error, since a much larger clone is one base off. The gene calls are TRBV7-6 and TRBJ1-5, with a tentative D call TRBD1 (5 bases). Germline assignment: CDR1 SGHVS and CDR2 FNYEAQ. The CDR3 sequence is 14 residues long. In DNA form, the CDR3 reads TGTGCCAGCAGCTTCAACAGGTTGGGTCAGACCCAGCATTTT. As protein: CASSFNRLGQTQHF.

This clonotype has a count of ten or more. The gene calls are TRBV7-2 and TRBJ1-2; D is unclear. V was shortened by 5 bases and J by 4 bases, with 14 bases between the two germline ends. The CDR3 has 14 residues. Germline-derived CDR1 and CDR2 are SGHTA and FQGNSA. CDR3: CASSADPTSYGYTF. The CDR3 DNA sequence: TGTGCCAGCAGCGCGGACCCAACCTCCTATGGCTACACCTTC.

In its sample, this clonotype was seen many times. The chain has TRBV4-1 and TRBJ1-6; maybe TRBD1 (5 bases). The CDR3 contains 14 residues. V gave up 0 bases and J gave up 9 bases, with 9 bases separating them. Germline assignment: CDR1 MGHRA and CDR2 YSYEKL. The CDR3 region is CASSQDLRGSPLHF. DNA of the CDR3: TGCGCCAGCAGCCAAGATTTGAGGGGTTCACCCCTCCACTTT.

In its sample, this clonotype was seen a few times. This rearrangement joins TRBV4-1 to TRBJ1-1; no reliable D call. V was shortened by 0 bases and J by 5 bases, with 16 bases between the two germline ends. The CDR3 sequence is 16 residues long. CDR1 is MGHRA and CDR2 is YSYEKL in the germline V gene. The CDR3 region is CASSQDRVIRGTEAFF. DNA of the CDR3: TGCGCCAGCAGCCAAGATAGGGTAATAAGAGGAACTGAAGCTTTCTTT.

Only a few counts were recorded for this clonotype. V gene TRBV28 combines with J gene TRBJ2-7; 7 bases are a match to TRBD1. In germline, CDR1 is MDHEN, CDR2 SYDVKM. The CDR3 covers 15 residues. The V gene end was trimmed by 3 bases and the J gene end by 0 bases; junction bases not matched to a gene: 5. CDR3 coding DNA: TGTGCCAGCAGTTTGGACAGGCAACTCTCCTACGAGCAGTACGTC. Protein sequence: CASSLDRQLSYEQYV.

This clonotype was detected many times. The rearrangement links TRBV6-6 to TRBJ1-2, with D unresolved. In germline, CDR1 is MNHNY, CDR2 SVGAGI (reference sequence). The CDR3 extends over 13 amino acids. The germline V and J ends were trimmed by 4 bases and 2 bases, with 8 bases remaining between them. DNA of the CDR3: TGTGCCAGCAGTTGGGAGGGAAACTATGGCTACACCTTC. It translates to CASSWEGNYGYTF.

The chain is built from TRBV20-1 and TRBJ2-1, with a weak D call TRBD2 (5 bases). The CDR3 contains 12 residues. Germline assignment: CDR1 DFQATT and CDR2 SNEGSKA (reference sequence). Trimming took 1 base from V and 4 from J, leaving 5 bases between them. CDR3 sequence (DNA): TGCAGTGCTAGAGGGACTTACAATGAGCAGTTCTTC. Translating it yields CSARGTYNEQFF.

This clonotype came up many times. The V and J genes are TRBV7-3 and TRBJ2-5; either TRBD1 or TRBD2 may supply D (6 bases each). Trimming took 1 base from V and 4 from J, leaving 16 bases between them. The CDR3 is 16 residues long. Germline CDR1 reads SGHTA; CDR2 reads FQGTGA. The CDR3 is CASSLSGTPKGETQYF. The CDR3 region has the DNA TGTGCCAGCAGCTTAAGCGGGACACCCAAAGGAGAGACCCAGTACTTC. Looking up the rest from reference TRBV7-3 and TRBJ2-5 gives the full variable domain: GAGVSQTPSNKVTEKGKYVELRCDPISGHTALYWYRQSLGQGPEFLIYFQGTGAADDSGLPNDRFFAVRPEGSVSTLKIQRTERGDSAVYLCASSLSGTPKGETQYFGPGTRLLVL.

This clonotype showed up just once. V is TRBV5-1 and J is TRBJ2-5; the D is unclear. The CDR3 is made up of 14 amino acids. Trimming removed 0 bases from V and 1 base from J, with 7 bases in between. Germline V gene lookup returns CDR1 SGHRS and CDR2 YFSETQ. CDR3 in amino acids: CASSLEPPQETQYF. In nucleotides, the CDR3 is TGCGCCAGCAGCTTGGAACCGCCCCAAGAGACCCAGTACTTC.

The rearrangement links TRBV5-6 to TRBJ2-7; 7 bases align to TRBD2. V lost 1 base to trimming and J lost 7 bases; unmatched junction nucleotides: 8. CDR1 SGHDT and CDR2 YYEEEE come from the germline V gene. The CDR3 has 14 residues. The CDR3 here is CASSLSLALGEQYV. CDR3 coding DNA: TGTGCCAGCAGCTTGTCACTAGCGTTGGGAGAGCAGTACGTC.

The gene calls are TRBV6-2 or TRBV6-3 and TRBJ2-1; TRBD2 aligns across 7 bases. This CDR3 region has 15 residues. The junction had 13 bases not matched to a gene; V was cut back by 4 bases and J by 10 bases. From germline, CDR1 is MNHEY and CDR2 SVGEGT. This CDR3 reads CASSSAAGLKREQFF. In nucleotides, the CDR3 is TGTGCCAGCAGTTCGGCAGCGGGGTTAAAGCGGGAGCAGTTCTTC.

This clonotype has ten or more counts. The V call is TRBV29-1, the J call TRBJ2-7, with TRBD2 identical over 7 bases. Trimming cost V 4 bases and J 4 bases; bases outside gene matches: 4. CDR3 length: 12 residues. The germline V gene encodes CDR1 SQVTM and CDR2 ANQGSEA. CDR3 sequence (DNA): TGCAGCGTTGGGGGGGGGGGATACGAGCAGTACTTC. Translating gives CSVGGGGYEQYF.

This clonotype was observed many times. V is TRBV6-2 or TRBV6-3 and J is TRBJ1-5; no definite D call. The germline CDR1 and CDR2 sequences are MNHEY and SVGEGT. The length of the CDR3 is 13 residues. Trimming took off 6 bases at V and 0 bases at J, with 6 bases between the two ends. The CDR3 bases are TGTGCCAGCAGCCGTTATAGCAATCAGCCCCAGCATTTT. Its translation: CASSRYSNQPQHF.

This clonotype was seen repeatedly, ten times or more. The chain couples TRBV29-1 to TRBJ1-2, with 9 bases lining up with TRBD1. Germline V gene lookup returns CDR1 SQVTM and CDR2 ANQGSEA. This CDR3 comprises 14 residues. With V trimmed by 6 bases and J by 5 bases, 10 bases remained unmatched. In nucleotides, the CDR3 is TGCAGCGTGGCCGGGACAGGGAGCTTTTATGGCTACACCTTC. Translated: CSVAGTGSFYGYTF.

V and J are TRBV6-6 and TRBJ2-7, with TRBD1 matching over 8 bases. Germline lookup yields CDR1 MNHNY and CDR2 SVGAGI (reference sequence). Trimming cost V 2 bases and J 7 bases; bases outside gene matches: 7. This CDR3 spans 14 amino acids. CDR3 DNA: TGTGCCAGCAGTTACCAAGGACAGGGAGGAGAGCAGTACTTC. This sequence encodes CASSYQGQGGEQYF.

V usage is TRBV20-1 and J usage is TRBJ2-3; D could derive from TRBD1 or TRBD2 (6 bases each). The V and J ends lost 0 bases and 4 bases respectively, with 17 bases between them. The CDR3 consists of 16 residues. CDR1 and CDR2 (germline): DFQATT, SNEGSKA (reference sequence). In DNA, the CDR3 is TGCAGTGCTAGAGATCCATTCGGGGGCAGGGCAGATACGCAGTATTTT. This encodes CSARDPFGGRADTQYF.

This clonotype was picked up a small number of times. The chain is built from TRBV6-2 or TRBV6-3 and TRBJ2-2; D is unresolved. The germline gives CDR1 MNHEY, CDR2 SVGEGT. This CDR3 has 13 amino acids. The V gene lost 4 bases and the J gene lost 6 bases, with 9 bases spanning the gap. CDR3 DNA sequence: TGTGCCAGCAGTTCTTCCCTGGCCGGGGAGCTGTTTTTT. It codes for CASSSSLAGELFF.

Many counts were recorded for this clonotype. The chain has TRBV23-1 and TRBJ1-5, with 10 nucleotides matching TRBD1. TRBV23-1 is noted as an ORF with a role that remains uncertain. J lost 7 bases, V lost 3 bases, and 12 bases had no gene match. This CDR3 has 17 residues. CDR3 in DNA: TGCGCCAGCAGTCAGGATTGCACCGGGACAGGGGAACAGCCCCAGCATTTT. This sequence encodes CASSQDCTGTGEQPQHF.

The chain links TRBV29-1 to TRBJ2-3, with 11 bases lining up with TRBD2. Germline CDR1 and CDR2: SQVTM and ANQGSEA. V was pared by 1 base and J by 2 bases, with 5 bases of the junction left unmatched. The CDR3 has 16 residues. The CDR3 sequence: CSVEGTSGSFTDTQYF. CDR3 sequence (DNA): TGCAGCGTTGAAGGGACTAGCGGGTCATTCACAGATACGCAGTATTTT.

This clonotype has only a few counts. The V and J genes are TRBV20-1 and TRBJ2-7; D may be TRBD2 (6 bases). Germline V gene sequence: CDR1 DFQATT, CDR2 SNEGSKA (reference sequence). V lost 0 bases, J lost 0 bases, and 15 bases lay in between. The CDR3 runs 16 residues. This CDR3 reads CSARDRSAGHSYEQYF. The CDR3 DNA reads as TGCAGTGCTAGAGATCGGTCAGCGGGCCACTCCTACGAGCAGTACTTC.

The V call is TRBV5-1, the J call TRBJ2-3, with D hard to call. The length of the CDR3 is 14 residues. Trimming shortened V by 0 bases and J by 4 bases, and 9 bases separated the two germline ends. The V gene's germline CDR1 is SGHRS and CDR2 YFSETQ. The CDR3 reads CASSLEGYSDTQYF. The CDR3 coding sequence is TGCGCCAGCAGCTTGGAAGGTTACTCAGATACGCAGTATTTT.

The chain has TRBV5-1 and TRBJ2-1, with 10 bases lining up with TRBD2. Germline V gene lookup returns CDR1 SGHRS and CDR2 YFSETQ. The length of the CDR3 is 15 residues. J was trimmed by 4 bases and V by 4 bases; bases with no gene match: 5. In nucleotides, the CDR3 is TGCGCCAGCAGCCCCCCGACTAGCGGGTACAATGAGCAGTTCTTC. This gives the protein CASSPPTSGYNEQFF.

The V and J genes are TRBV28 and TRBJ2-7; D perhaps matches TRBD2 (6 bases). The CDR3 has 15 residues. With 8 bases removed from V and 6 bases from J, the gap between germline ends came to 23 bases. Germline V gene lookup returns CDR1 MDHEN and CDR2 SYDVKM. CDR3 DNA: TGTGCCAGCCTCGGCGTGGAGGGACGACCTCCCGAGCAGTACTTC. Translated: CASLGVEGRPPEQYF.